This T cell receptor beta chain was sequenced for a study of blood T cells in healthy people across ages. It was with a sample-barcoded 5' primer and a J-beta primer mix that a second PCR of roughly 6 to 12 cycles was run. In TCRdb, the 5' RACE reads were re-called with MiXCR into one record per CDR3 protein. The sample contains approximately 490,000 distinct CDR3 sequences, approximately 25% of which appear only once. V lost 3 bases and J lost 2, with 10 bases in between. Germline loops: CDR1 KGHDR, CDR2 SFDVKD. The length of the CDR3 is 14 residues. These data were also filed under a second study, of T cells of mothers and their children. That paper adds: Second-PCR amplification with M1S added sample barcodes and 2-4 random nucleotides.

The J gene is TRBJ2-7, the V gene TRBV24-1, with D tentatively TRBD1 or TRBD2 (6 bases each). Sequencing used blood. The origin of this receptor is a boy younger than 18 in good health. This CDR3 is CATSDNRGPYEQYF. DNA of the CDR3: TGTGCCACCAGTGATAACCGGGGGCCCTACGAGCAGTACTTC.